The 3 T cell receptor beta chains given below trace back to one sample, sequenced in a study of a mutant IDH1 vaccine in newly diagnosed glioma. Antigens of these TCRs are unknown. Libraries were prepared by immunoSEQ multiplex PCR; TCRdb keeps only in-frame clonotypes and omits some of them. Here the sample spans about 56,000 clones, about 71% being singletons. Regarding time point: week 47, end of study. A 20-mer mutant IDH1 peptide at 300 ug was injected subcutaneously with topical imiquimod. The sequenced sample was PBMCs, obtained from a glioma patient whose treatment included an IDH1 peptide vaccine. These receptors were collected from a man in his forties or fifties with glioma.

This chain connects TRBV19 to TRBJ1-2, with D hard to call. This CDR3 comprises 12 residues. V was pared by 10 bases and J by 10 bases, with 19 bases between. Per germline, CDR1 LNHDA and CDR2 SQIVND (reference sequence). This CDR3 is CATAAPSRDYTF. CDR3 coding DNA: TGTGCCACCGCCGCCCCATCCCGAGACTACACCTTC.

V gene TRBV5-1 combines with J gene TRBJ2-3; tentative D call: TRBD1 (5 bases). CDR1 is SGHRS and CDR2 is YFSETQ in the germline V gene. The V and J ends lost 0 bases and 0 bases respectively, with 11 bases between them. The CDR3 is 16 residues long. The CDR3 region has the DNA TGCGCCAGCAGCTTGGATCACAGGACCAGCACAGATACGCAGTATTTT. It yields the protein CASSLDHRTSTDTQYF.

The rearrangement joins TRBV29-1 to TRBJ1-2, with TRBD1 as a possible D gene (6 bases). V was cut by 5 bases and J by 4 bases, with 20 bases left in between. Germline CDR1 and CDR2: SQVTM and ANQGSEA. The CDR3 is 15 residues long. In nucleotides, the CDR3 is TGCAGCGTTTCTTTCGACAGGAGGCTCGTCTATGGCTACACCTTC. Translating gives CSVSFDRRLVYGYTF.